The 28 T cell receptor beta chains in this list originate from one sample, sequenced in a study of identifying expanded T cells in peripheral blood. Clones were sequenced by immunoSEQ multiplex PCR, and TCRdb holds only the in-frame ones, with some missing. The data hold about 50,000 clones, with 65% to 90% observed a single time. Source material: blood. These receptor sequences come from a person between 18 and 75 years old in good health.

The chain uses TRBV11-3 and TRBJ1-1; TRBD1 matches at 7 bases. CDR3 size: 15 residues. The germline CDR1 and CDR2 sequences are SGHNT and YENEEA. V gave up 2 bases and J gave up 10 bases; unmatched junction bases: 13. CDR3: CASSLLGQALNLAFF. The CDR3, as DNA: TGTGCCAGCAGCTTACTAGGACAGGCTTTAAACCTAGCTTTCTTT.

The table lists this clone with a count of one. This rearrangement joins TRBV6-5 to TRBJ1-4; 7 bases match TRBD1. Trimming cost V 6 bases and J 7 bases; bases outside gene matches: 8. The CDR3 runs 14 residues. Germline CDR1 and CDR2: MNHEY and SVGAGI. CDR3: CASRNRGEAEKLFF. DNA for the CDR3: TGTGCCAGCAGGAACAGGGGAGAAGCTGAAAAACTGTTTTTT.

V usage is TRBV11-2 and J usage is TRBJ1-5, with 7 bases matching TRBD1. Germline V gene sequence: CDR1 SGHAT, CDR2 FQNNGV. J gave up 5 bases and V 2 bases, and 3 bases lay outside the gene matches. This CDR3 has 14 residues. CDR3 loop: CASSLRQGYQPQHF. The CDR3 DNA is TGTGCCAGCAGCTTAAGACAGGGATATCAGCCCCAGCATTTT.

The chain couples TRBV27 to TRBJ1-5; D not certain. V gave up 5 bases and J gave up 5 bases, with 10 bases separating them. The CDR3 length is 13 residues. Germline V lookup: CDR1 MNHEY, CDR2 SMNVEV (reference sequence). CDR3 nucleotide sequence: TGTGCCAGCAGTCCCGGTAAAGATCAGCCCCAGCATTTT. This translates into CASSPGKDQPQHF.

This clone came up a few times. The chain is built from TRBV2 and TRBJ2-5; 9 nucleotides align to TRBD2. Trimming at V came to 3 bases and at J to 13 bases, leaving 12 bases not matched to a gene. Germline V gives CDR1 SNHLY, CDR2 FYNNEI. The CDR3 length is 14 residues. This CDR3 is CASSEPLAGPRSYF. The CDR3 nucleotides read TGTGCCAGCAGTGAGCCCCTAGCGGGGCCCAGGTCGTACTTC.

The CDR3 sequence: CASSPSRNEQFF. DNA of the CDR3: TGTGCCAGCAGTCCCTCAAGGAATGAGCAGTTCTTC. The chain employs TRBV2 and TRBJ2-1; D remains unclear. This CDR3 has 12 amino acids. Germline lookup yields CDR1 SNHLY and CDR2 FYNNEI. With 5 bases removed from V and 7 bases from J, the gap between germline ends came to 9 bases.

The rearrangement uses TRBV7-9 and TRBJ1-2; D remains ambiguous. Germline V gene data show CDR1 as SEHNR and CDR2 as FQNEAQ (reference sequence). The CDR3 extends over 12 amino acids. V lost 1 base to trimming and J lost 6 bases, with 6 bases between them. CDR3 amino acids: CASSLVDHGYTF. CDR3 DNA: TGTGCCAGCAGCTTAGTGGACCATGGCTACACCTTC.

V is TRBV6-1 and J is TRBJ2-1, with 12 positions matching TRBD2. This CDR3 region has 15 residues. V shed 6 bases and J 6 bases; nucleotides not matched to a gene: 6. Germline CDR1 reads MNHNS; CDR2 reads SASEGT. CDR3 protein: CASSSTSGSSNEQFF. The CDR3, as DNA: TGTGCCAGCAGCTCGACTAGCGGGAGTTCCAATGAGCAGTTCTTC.

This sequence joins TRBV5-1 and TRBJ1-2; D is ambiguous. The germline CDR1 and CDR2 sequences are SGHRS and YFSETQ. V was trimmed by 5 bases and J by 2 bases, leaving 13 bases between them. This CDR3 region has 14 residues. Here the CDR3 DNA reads TGCGCCAGCAGGCTTGAGGCAACGAACTATGGCTACACCTTC. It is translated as CASRLEATNYGYTF.

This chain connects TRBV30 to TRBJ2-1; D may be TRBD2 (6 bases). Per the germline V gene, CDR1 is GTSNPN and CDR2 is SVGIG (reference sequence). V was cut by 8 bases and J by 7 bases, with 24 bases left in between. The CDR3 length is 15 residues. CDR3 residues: CAGNFYQVGGNEQFF. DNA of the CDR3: TGTGCCGGCAATTTTTATCAGGTGGGAGGTAATGAGCAGTTCTTC.

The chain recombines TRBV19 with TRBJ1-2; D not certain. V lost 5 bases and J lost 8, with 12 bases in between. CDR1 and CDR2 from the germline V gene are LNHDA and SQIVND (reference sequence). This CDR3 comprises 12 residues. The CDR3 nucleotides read TGTGCCAGTAGTGTCGTCGCAGGAGGCTACACCTTC. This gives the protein CASSVVAGGYTF. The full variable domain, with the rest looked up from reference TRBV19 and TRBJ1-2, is DGGITQSPKYLFRKEGQNVTLSCEQNLNHDAMYWYRQDPGQGLRLIYYSQIVNDFQKGDIAEGYSVSREKKESFPLTVTSAQKNPTAFYLCASSVVAGGYTFGSGTRLTVV.

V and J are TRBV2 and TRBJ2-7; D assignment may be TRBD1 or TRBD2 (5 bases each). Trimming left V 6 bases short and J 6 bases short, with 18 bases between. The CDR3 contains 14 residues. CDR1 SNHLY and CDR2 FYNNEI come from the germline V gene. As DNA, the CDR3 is TGTGCCAGCAGGGCAGAGCGGTGGGGCGTCGAGCAGTACTTC. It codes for CASRAERWGVEQYF.

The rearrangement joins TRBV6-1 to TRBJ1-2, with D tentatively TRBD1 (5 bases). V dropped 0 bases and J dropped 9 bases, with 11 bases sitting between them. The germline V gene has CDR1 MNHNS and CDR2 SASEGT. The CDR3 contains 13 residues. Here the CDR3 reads CASSEAQGLRYTF. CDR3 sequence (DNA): TGTGCCAGCAGTGAAGCGCAGGGTTTGCGCTACACCTTC.

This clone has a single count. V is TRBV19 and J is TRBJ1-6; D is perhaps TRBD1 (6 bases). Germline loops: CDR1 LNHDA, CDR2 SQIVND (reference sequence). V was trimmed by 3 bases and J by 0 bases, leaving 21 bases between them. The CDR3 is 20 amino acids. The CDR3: CASSIRGTSPTSSYNSPLHF. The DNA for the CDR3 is TGTGCCAGTAGTATCAGGGGCACAAGCCCCACGAGCTCCTATAATTCACCCCTCCACTTT.

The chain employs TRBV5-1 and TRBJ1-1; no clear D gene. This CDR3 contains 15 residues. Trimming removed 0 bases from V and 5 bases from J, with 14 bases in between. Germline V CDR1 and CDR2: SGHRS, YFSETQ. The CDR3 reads CASSLDMTPGTEAFF. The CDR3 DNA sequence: TGCGCCAGCAGCTTGGATATGACCCCGGGGACTGAAGCTTTCTTT.

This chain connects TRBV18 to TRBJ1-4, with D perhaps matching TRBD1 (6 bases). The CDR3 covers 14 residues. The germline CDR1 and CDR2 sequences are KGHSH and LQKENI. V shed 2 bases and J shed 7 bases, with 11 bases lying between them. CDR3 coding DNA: TGTGCCAGCTCACCATGGCCAGGGGTTGAAAAACTGTTTTTT. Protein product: CASSPWPGVEKLFF.

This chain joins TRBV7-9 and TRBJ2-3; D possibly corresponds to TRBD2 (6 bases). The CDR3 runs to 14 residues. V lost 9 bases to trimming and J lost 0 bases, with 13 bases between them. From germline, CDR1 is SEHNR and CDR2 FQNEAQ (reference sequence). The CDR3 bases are TGTGCCAGTTTAGCGGTATCTAGCACAGATACGCAGTATTTT. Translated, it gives CASLAVSSTDTQYF.

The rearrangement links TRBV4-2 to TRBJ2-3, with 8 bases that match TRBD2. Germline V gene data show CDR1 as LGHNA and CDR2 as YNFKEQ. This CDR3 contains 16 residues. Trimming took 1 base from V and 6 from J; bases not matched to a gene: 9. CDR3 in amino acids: CASSQAPRGGRDTQYF. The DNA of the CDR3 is TGTGCCAGCAGCCAAGCCCCCCGGGGGGGCCGGGATACGCAGTATTTT.

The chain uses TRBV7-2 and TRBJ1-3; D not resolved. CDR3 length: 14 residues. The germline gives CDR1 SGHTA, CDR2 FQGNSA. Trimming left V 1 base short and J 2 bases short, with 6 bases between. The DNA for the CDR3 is TGTGCCAGCAGCTTAGATAGTGCTGGAAACACCATATATTTT. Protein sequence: CASSLDSAGNTIYF.

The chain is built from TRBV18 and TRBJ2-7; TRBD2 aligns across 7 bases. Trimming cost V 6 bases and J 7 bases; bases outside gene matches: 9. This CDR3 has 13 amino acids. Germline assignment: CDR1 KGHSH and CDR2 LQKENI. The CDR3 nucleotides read TGTGCCAGCTCTGGGCGGGCGGGAGATGAGCAGTACTTC. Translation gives CASSGRAGDEQYF.

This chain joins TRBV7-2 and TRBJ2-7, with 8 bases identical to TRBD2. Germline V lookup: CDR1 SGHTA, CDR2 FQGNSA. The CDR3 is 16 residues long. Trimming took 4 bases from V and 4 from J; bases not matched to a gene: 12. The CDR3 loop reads CASSSSWGGRLYEQYF. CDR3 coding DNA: TGTGCCAGCAGCTCCTCCTGGGGCGGGAGGTTGTACGAGCAGTACTTC. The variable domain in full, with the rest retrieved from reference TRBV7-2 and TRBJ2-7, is GAGVSQSPSNKVTEKGKDVELRCDPISGHTALYWYRQSLGQGLEFLIYFQGNSAPDKSGLPSDRFSAERTGGSVSTLTIQRTQQEDSAVYLCASSSSWGGRLYEQYFGPGTRLTVT.

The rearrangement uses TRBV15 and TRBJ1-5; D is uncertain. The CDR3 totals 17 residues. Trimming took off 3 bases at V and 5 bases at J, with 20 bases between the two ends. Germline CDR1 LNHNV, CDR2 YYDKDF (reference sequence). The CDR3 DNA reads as TGTGCCACCAGCAGGGGAGGCGGCCGTGTCGGGGATCAGCCCCAGCATTTT. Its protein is CATSRGGGRVGDQPQHF.

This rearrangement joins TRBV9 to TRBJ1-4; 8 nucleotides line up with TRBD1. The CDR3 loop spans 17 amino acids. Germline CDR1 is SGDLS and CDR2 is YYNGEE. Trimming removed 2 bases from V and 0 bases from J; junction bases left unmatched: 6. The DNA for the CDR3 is TGTGCCAGCAGCGTGTCAGGGGGCACGGCAACTAATGAAAAACTGTTTTTT. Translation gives CASSVSGGTATNEKLFF.

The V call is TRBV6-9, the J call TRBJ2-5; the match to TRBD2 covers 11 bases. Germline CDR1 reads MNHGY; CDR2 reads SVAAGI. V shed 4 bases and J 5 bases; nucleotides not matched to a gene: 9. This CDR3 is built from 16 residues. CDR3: CASSSPLLAGGETQYF. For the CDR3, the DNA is TGTGCCAGCAGTTCCCCCTTGCTAGCGGGGGGTGAGACCCAGTACTTC.

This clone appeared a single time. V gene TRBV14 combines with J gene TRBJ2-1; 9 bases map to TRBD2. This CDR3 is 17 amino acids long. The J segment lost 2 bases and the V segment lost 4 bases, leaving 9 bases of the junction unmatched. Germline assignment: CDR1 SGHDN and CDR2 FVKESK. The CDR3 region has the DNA TGTGCCAGCAGCCTGCGGGGGGGTCTCAGAACCTACAATGAGCAGTTCTTC. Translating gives CASSLRGGLRTYNEQFF.

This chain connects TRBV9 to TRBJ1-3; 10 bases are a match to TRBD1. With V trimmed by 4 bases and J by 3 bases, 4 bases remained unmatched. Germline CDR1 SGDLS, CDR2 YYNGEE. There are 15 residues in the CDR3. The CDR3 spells CASSPRTGGGNTIYF. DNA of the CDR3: TGTGCCAGCAGCCCACGGACAGGGGGTGGAAACACCATATATTTT.

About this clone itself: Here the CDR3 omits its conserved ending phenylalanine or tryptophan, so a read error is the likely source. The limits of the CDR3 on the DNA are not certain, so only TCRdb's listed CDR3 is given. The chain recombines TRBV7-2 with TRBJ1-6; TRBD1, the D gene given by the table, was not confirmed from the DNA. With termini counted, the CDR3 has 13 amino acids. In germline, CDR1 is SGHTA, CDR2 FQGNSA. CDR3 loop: CASSLGNLGTPIV.

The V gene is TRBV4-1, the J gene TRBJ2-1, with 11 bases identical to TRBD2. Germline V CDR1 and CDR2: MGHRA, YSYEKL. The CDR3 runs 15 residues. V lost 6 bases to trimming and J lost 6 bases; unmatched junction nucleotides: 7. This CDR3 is CASSGLAGGRNEQFF. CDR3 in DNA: TGCGCCAGCAGTGGTTTAGCGGGGGGGCGCAATGAGCAGTTCTTC.